Shown below are 24 T cell receptor beta chains from a single sample sequenced in a study of cytomegalovirus exposure and HLA in healthy donors. Both 60 Vbeta primers and 13 Jbeta primers went into the PCR. The method was immunoSEQ multiplex PCR; TCRdb's version includes in-frame clones alone and lacks a portion of them. The repertoire holds around 200,000 clones, 80% seen once, with under 0.75% in the top ten. The source material was PBMCs. These receptors were collected from a boy aged 5-17 years in good health and CMV-seronegative.

The chain has TRBV29-1 and TRBJ1-2, with a weak D call TRBD1 (6 bases). The CDR3 contains 13 residues. Germline V CDR1 and CDR2: SQVTM, ANQGSEA. The ends were cut back, 6 bases at V and 0 bases at J, with 11 bases in the middle. CDR3: CSVERTANYGYTF. The DNA of the CDR3 is TGCAGCGTGGAAAGGACAGCTAACTATGGCTACACCTTC.

CDR3 region: CASSLAGGQGATQETQYF. The CDR3, as DNA: TGCGCCAGCAGCTTGGCCGGGGGACAGGGGGCGACACAAGAGACCCAGTACTTC. The J gene is TRBJ2-5, the V gene TRBV5-1, with 12 positions matching TRBD1. The CDR3 loop spans 18 amino acids. Germline V gene lookup returns CDR1 SGHRS and CDR2 YFSETQ. Unmatched junction bases numbered 8, after V lost 0 bases and J lost 2 bases.

V gene TRBV30 combines with J gene TRBJ2-3; no reliable D call. V was shortened by 2 bases and J by 3 bases, with 15 bases between the two germline ends. The CDR3 spans 15 residues. CDR1 is GTSNPN, CDR2 SVGIG, per germline (reference sequence). The CDR3 coding sequence is TGTGCCTGGAGTAACTGGGCCCGTGTGACAGATACGCAGTATTTT. The encoded protein is CAWSNWARVTDTQYF.

The chain joins TRBV11-3 to TRBJ2-1, with D perhaps TRBD1 (6 bases). CDR1 and CDR2 (germline): SGHNT, YENEEA. Trimming took 3 bases from V and 4 from J, leaving 10 bases between them. The CDR3 totals 14 residues. The DNA of the CDR3 is TGTGCCAGCAGCTTCAGGGGAGAGTACAATGAGCAGTTCTTC. It is translated as CASSFRGEYNEQFF.

This sequence joins TRBV15 and TRBJ1-3; D perhaps matches TRBD1 (5 bases). The CDR3 extends over 15 amino acids. V was clipped by 0 bases and J by 2 bases, with 8 bases between them. Germline lookup yields CDR1 LNHNV and CDR2 YYDKDF (reference sequence). Here the CDR3 DNA reads TGTGCCACCAGCAGAGATTGGGGCCCTGGAAACACCATATATTTT. Its protein is CATSRDWGPGNTIYF.

The rearrangement joins TRBV10-3 to TRBJ2-3; 11 bases match TRBD2. Germline V gives CDR1 ENHRY, CDR2 SYGVKD. The ends lost 0 bases at V and 1 base at J; junction bases unmatched: 6. The CDR3 is made up of 18 amino acids. CDR3 loop: CAISESPSGGSGTDTQYF. Here the CDR3 DNA reads TGTGCCATCAGTGAGTCTCCTAGCGGGGGGTCCGGCACAGATACGCAGTATTTT.

In DNA form, the CDR3 reads TGTGCCAGCAGTGAAGTCCGGGGGTCGGATGGCTACACCTTC. It specifies CASSEVRGSDGYTF. The rearrangement uses TRBV6-1 and TRBJ1-2; tentative D call: TRBD1 (5 bases). The CDR3 runs 14 residues. V was cut by 1 base and J by 6 bases, with 12 bases left in between. In germline, CDR1 is MNHNS, CDR2 SASEGT.

This clone was observed a handful of times. This sequence joins TRBV6-5 and TRBJ2-2; D gene uncertain. The germline V and J ends were trimmed by 6 bases and 8 bases, with 10 bases remaining between them. Germline V gene lookup returns CDR1 MNHEY and CDR2 SVGAGI. CDR3 length: 12 amino acids. DNA for the CDR3: TGTGCCAGCAGCCGACAACAGGGGGAGCTGTTTTTT. It translates to CASSRQQGELFF.

The rearrangement links TRBV13 to TRBJ1-2, with TRBD1 matching over 7 bases. Trimming removed 5 bases from V and 5 bases from J; junction bases left unmatched: 5. The germline V gene has CDR1 PRHDT and CDR2 FYEKMQ (reference sequence). The CDR3 covers 13 residues. CDR3 in amino acids: CASSPGQVYGYTF. The CDR3 bases are TGTGCCAGCAGCCCCGGACAGGTATATGGCTACACCTTC.

This clone was seen a handful of times. The chain links TRBV6-1 to TRBJ1-1; D perhaps matches TRBD1 (6 bases). The ends were cut back, 8 bases at V and 1 base at J, with 14 bases in the middle. Germline V gene sequence: CDR1 MNHNS, CDR2 SASEGT. CDR3 size: 14 residues. The CDR3 region is CASGKGVENTEAFF. As DNA, the CDR3 is TGTGCCAGCGGGAAGGGGGTCGAGAACACTGAAGCTTTCTTT.

This chain uses TRBV27 with TRBJ1-1, with unresolved D. The CDR3 has 16 residues. Per germline, CDR1 MNHEY and CDR2 SMNVEV (reference sequence). Deletions cut 0 bases from V and 0 bases from J, with 11 bases between. This chain's CDR3 is CASSLSNGLLNTEAFF. In DNA form, the CDR3 reads TGTGCCAGCAGTTTATCGAACGGACTACTGAACACTGAAGCTTTCTTT.

In its sample, this clone was seen a few times. The genes are TRBV9 and TRBJ2-7; the D gene is possibly TRBD2 (6 bases). V was clipped by 4 bases and J by 0 bases, with 14 bases between them. The CDR3 consists of 15 residues. CDR1 is SGDLS, CDR2 YYNGEE, per germline. The CDR3 protein is CASSHLPGSSYEQYF. The CDR3 DNA sequence: TGTGCCAGCAGCCATCTACCCGGGAGCTCCTACGAGCAGTACTTC.

The CDR3 nucleotides are TGTGCCAGCAGCTTAGGGGTCGGCGGCAGTGAAGCTTTCTTT. Amino acid sequence: CASSLGVGGSEAFF. The rearrangement joins TRBV7-2 to TRBJ1-1; D remains unclear. Germline CDR1 reads SGHTA; CDR2 reads FQGNSA. The CDR3 covers 14 residues. Trimming pared 1 base from V and 7 bases from J, leaving 13 bases between.

This clone is a singleton in its sample. This rearrangement joins TRBV7-9 to TRBJ1-2; possibly TRBD1 for D (5 bases). V gave up 6 bases and J gave up 8 bases, with 22 bases separating them. This CDR3 comprises 15 residues. Germline CDR1 and CDR2: SEHNR and FQNEAQ (reference sequence). In DNA form, the CDR3 reads TGTGCCAGCAGTGAGAGAAGTACAGGTATTAGCGGCTACACCTTC. Translated: CASSERSTGISGYTF.

This clone was counted between two and nine times. This sequence joins TRBV30 and TRBJ1-3; perhaps TRBD1 as D (6 bases). The CDR3 extends over 13 amino acids. Trimming took 5 bases from V and 3 from J, leaving 11 bases between them. Germline V gives CDR1 GTSNPN, CDR2 SVGIG (reference sequence). The CDR3 loop reads CAWAGEFGNTIYF. CDR3 DNA: TGTGCCTGGGCAGGGGAATTTGGAAACACCATATATTTT.

The J gene is TRBJ1-1, the V gene TRBV30; 11 bases line up with TRBD1. CDR3 length: 21 amino acids. Germline V gene data show CDR1 as GTSNPN and CDR2 as SVGIG (reference sequence). Unmatched junction bases numbered 18, after V lost 0 bases and J lost 0 bases. The DNA for the CDR3 is TGTGCCTGGAGTGTAAACCCATTATCTTGGGGACAGGGGGAAGTGAACACTGAAGCTTTCTTT. Protein: CAWSVNPLSWGQGEVNTEAFF.

The V gene is TRBV9, the J gene TRBJ1-2; TRBD1 is a possible D gene (5 bases). V was shortened by 3 bases and J by 8 bases, with 20 bases between the two germline ends. Germline V gives CDR1 SGDLS, CDR2 YYNGEE. This CDR3 spans 15 amino acids. For the CDR3, the DNA is TGTGCCAGCAGCGGAACGGGTGGCGGGACGTACGGCTACACCTTC. This translates into CASSGTGGGTYGYTF.

The chain couples TRBV25-1 to TRBJ1-3; D not resolved. Germline loops: CDR1 MGHDK, CDR2 SYGVNS. The CDR3 consists of 14 residues. Between the trimmed V and J ends, which lost 2 bases and 4 bases, there was a span of 9 bases. CDR3 amino acids: CASSEDYLGNTIYF. Written as DNA, the CDR3 is TGTGCCAGCAGTGAAGACTACCTCGGAAACACCATATATTTT.

The V and J genes are TRBV4-1 and TRBJ2-5; D might be TRBD1 (6 bases). This CDR3 is 17 amino acids long. CDR1 and CDR2 (germline): MGHRA, YSYEKL. V was clipped by 0 bases and J by 2 bases, with 16 bases between them. CDR3 sequence: CASSQDGTNTLQETQYF. CDR3 coding DNA: TGCGCCAGCAGCCAAGATGGGACAAATACTTTACAAGAGACCCAGTACTTC.

The genes are TRBV2 and TRBJ1-1; TRBD1 aligns across 7 bases. Germline loops: CDR1 SNHLY, CDR2 FYNNEI. The CDR3 is made up of 15 amino acids. Unmatched junction bases numbered 7, after V lost 6 bases and J lost 0 bases. Written as DNA, the CDR3 is TGTGCCAGCAGCCGGACAGGATCTCTGAACACTGAAGCTTTCTTT. Translated: CASSRTGSLNTEAFF.

Concerning this clone itself: Other DNA sequences of this sample code for an identical CDR3. The gene calls are TRBV7-2 and TRBJ2-3, with 8 bases aligning to TRBD1. J gave up 4 bases and V 1 base, and 4 bases lay outside the gene matches. Germline V gene data show CDR1 as SGHTA and CDR2 as FQGNSA. The length of the CDR3 is 15 residues. The CDR3 loop is CASSLGGQGADTQYF. In DNA, the CDR3 is TGTGCCAGCAGCTTAGGAGGACAGGGTGCAGATACGCAGTATTTT.

The chain recombines TRBV30 with TRBJ2-1, with 15 bases that match TRBD2. J was trimmed by 4 bases and V by 3 bases; bases with no gene match: 10. The CDR3 has 18 residues. CDR1 is GTSNPN and CDR2 is SVGIG in the germline V gene (reference sequence). The CDR3 sequence: CAWRGLAGGQPQYNEQFF. The CDR3 coding sequence is TGTGCCTGGAGAGGACTAGCGGGAGGGCAACCACAGTACAATGAGCAGTTCTTC.

The V and J genes are TRBV5-1 and TRBJ2-3; 10 bases line up with TRBD2. Germline V gives CDR1 SGHRS, CDR2 YFSETQ. J was trimmed by 5 bases and V by 5 bases; bases with no gene match: 5. The CDR3 loop spans 14 amino acids. The CDR3 reads CASRLAGGEDTQYF. The CDR3 DNA follows: TGCGCCAGCAGGTTAGCGGGGGGCGAAGATACGCAGTATTTT.

This chain joins TRBV9 and TRBJ1-2; TRBD1 agrees at 8 bases. The CDR3 covers 14 residues. Germline assignment: CDR1 SGDLS and CDR2 YYNGEE. Trimming cost V 0 bases and J 6 bases; bases outside gene matches: 4. The CDR3 sequence: CASSVGSGGNGYTF. The CDR3 region has the DNA TGTGCCAGCAGCGTAGGGTCAGGGGGCAATGGCTACACCTTC. Drawing the rest from reference TRBV9 and TRBJ1-2, the complete variable domain is DSGVTQTPKHLITATGQRVTLRCSPRSGDLSVYWYQQSLDQGLQFLIQYYNGEERAKGNILERFSAQQFPDLHSELNLSSLELGDSALYFCASSVGSGGNGYTFGSGTRLTVV.